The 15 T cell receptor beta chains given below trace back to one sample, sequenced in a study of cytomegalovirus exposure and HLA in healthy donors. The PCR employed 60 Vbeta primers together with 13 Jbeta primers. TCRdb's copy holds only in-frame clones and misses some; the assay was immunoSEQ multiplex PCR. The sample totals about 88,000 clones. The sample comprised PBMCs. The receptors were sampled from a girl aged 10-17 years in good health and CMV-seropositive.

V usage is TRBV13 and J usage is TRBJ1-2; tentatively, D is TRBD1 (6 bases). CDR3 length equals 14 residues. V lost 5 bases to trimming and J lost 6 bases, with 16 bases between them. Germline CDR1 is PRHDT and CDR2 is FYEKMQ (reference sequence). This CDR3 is CASSPRTDVNGYTF. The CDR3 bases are TGTGCCAGCAGCCCCCGGACAGATGTTAATGGCTACACCTTC.

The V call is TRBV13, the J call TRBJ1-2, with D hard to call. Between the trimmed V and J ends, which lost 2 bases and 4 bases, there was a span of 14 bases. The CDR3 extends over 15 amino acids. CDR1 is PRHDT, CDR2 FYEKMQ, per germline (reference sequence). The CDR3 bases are TGTGCCAGCAGCTTACTGAGGGAAGGGATCTATGGCTACACCTTC. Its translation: CASSLLREGIYGYTF.

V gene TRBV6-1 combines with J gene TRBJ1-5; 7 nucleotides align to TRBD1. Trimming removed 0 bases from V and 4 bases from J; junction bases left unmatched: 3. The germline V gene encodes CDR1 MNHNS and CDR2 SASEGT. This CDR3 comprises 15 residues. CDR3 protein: CASSEAGGWNQPQHF. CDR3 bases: TGTGCCAGCAGTGAAGCAGGGGGCTGGAATCAGCCCCAGCATTTT.

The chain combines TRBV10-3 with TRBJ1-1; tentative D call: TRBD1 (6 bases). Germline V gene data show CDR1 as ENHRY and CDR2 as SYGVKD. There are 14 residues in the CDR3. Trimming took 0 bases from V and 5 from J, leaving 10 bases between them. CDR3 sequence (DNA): TGTGCCATCAGTGAGTCCGGGGGGCTTACTGAAGCTTTCTTT. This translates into CAISESGGLTEAFF.

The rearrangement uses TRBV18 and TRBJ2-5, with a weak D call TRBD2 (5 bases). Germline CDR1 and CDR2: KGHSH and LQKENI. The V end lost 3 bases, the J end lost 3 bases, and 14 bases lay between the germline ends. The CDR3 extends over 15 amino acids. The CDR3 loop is CASSPREGWEETQYF. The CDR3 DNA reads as TGTGCCAGCTCACCTCGTGAGGGTTGGGAAGAGACCCAGTACTTC.

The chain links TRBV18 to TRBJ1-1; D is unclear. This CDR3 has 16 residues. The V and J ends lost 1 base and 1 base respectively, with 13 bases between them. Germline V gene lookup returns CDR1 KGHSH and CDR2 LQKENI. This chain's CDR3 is CASSPRRWQENTEAFF. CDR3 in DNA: TGTGCCAGCTCACCACGCCGGTGGCAGGAGAACACTGAAGCTTTCTTT.

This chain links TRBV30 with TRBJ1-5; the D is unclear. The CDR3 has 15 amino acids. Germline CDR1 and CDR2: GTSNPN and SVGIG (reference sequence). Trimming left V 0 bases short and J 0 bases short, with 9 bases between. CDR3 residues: CAWSVGGNSNQPQHF. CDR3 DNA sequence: TGTGCCTGGAGTGTAGGAGGGAATAGCAATCAGCCCCAGCATTTT.

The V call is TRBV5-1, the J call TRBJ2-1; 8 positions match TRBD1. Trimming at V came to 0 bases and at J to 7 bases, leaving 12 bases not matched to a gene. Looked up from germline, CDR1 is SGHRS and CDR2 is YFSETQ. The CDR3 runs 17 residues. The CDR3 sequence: CASSLDSTGGRGNEQFF. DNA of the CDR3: TGCGCCAGCAGCTTGGACTCCACAGGGGGAAGGGGGAATGAGCAGTTCTTC.

CDR3 bases: TGTGCCAGCAGAGCCCAGGACAGGTACTATGGCTACACCTTC. Residues: CASRAQDRYYGYTF. The rearrangement joins TRBV6-1 to TRBJ1-2; 7 bases match TRBD1. CDR1 MNHNS and CDR2 SASEGT come from the germline V gene. The V and J ends lost 6 bases and 3 bases, in that order; junction bases with no gene match: 7. The CDR3 totals 14 residues.

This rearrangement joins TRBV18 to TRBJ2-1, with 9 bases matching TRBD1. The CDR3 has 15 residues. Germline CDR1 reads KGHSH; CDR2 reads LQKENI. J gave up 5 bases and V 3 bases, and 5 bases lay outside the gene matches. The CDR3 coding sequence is TGTGCCAGCTCACCGGGGACAGGGACCCACAATGAGCAGTTCTTC. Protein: CASSPGTGTHNEQFF. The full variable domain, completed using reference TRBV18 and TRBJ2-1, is NAGVMQNPRHLVRRRGQEARLRCSPMKGHSHVYWYRQLPEEGLKFMVYLQKENIIDESGMPKERFSAEFPKEGPSILRIQQVVRGDSAAYFCASSPGTGTHNEQFFGPGTRLTVL.

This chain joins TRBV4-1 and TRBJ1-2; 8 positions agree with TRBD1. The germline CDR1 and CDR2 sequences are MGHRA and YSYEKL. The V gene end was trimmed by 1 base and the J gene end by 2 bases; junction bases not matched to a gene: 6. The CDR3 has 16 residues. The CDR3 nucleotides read TGCGCCAGCAGCCAAGTTGATAGACAGGGGAACTATGGCTACACCTTC. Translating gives CASSQVDRQGNYGYTF.

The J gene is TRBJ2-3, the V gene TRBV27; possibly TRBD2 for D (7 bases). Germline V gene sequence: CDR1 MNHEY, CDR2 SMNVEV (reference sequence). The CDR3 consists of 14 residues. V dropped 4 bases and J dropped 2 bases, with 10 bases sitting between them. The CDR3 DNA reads TGTGCCAGCAGTTGGGGGGGCCTCACAGATACGCAGTATTTT. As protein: CASSWGGLTDTQYF.

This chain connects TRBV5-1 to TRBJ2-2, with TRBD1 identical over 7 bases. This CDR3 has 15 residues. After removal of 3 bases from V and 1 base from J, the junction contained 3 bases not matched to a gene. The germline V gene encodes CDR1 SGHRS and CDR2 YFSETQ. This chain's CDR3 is CASSWDSLNTGELFF. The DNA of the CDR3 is TGCGCCAGCAGCTGGGACAGCTTGAACACCGGGGAGCTGTTTTTT.

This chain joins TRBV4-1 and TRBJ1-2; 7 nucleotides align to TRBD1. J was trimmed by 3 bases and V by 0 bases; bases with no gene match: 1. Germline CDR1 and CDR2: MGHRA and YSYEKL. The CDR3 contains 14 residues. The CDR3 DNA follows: TGCGCCAGCAGCCAAGATACAGGGGACTATGGCTACACCTTC. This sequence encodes CASSQDTGDYGYTF.

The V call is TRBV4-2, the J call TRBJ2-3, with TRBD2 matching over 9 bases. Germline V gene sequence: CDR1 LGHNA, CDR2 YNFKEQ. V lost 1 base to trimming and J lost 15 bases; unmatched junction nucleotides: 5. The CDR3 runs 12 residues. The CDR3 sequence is CASSQGAGGLYF. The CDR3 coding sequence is TGTGCCAGCAGCCAAGGTGCGGGGGGGTTATATTTT.